This T cell receptor beta chain was obtained from a study of shared clonotypes between healthy human individuals. Whole-study context: Each donor contributed plates that comprised three CD4 naive, three CD4 memory, two CD8 naive and one CD8 memory.

As to this clone: The antigen is unknown.

The V gene's germline CDR1 is SGDLS and CDR2 YYNGEE. Trimming at V came to 4 bases and at J to 3 bases, leaving 12 bases not matched to a gene. The CDR3 has 16 amino acids. Every subset's genomic DNA went evenly onto several immunoSEQ plates. Libraries were prepared by immunoSEQ multiplex PCR; TCRdb keeps only in-frame clonotypes and omits some of them. The sample has some 2.3 million clones, 80% to 95% seen once. Study observations and caveats: Investigators collected only blood, and repertoires in tissues likely differ.

The material sequenced was naive CD4+ T cells from PBMCs. Indicated subset: CD45RA+ positively selected. The receptor's source is a man younger than 35 in good health. Some clones in this sample may be carry-over from other donors' samples. The chain employs TRBV9 and TRBJ1-1, with 7 bases identical to TRBD1. The CDR3 reads CASSPQGGQVHTEAFF. The CDR3 DNA reads TGTGCCAGCAGCCCACAAGGAGGACAGGTCCACACTGAAGCTTTCTTT.